This record looks at one T cell receptor beta chain sequence and its context. From germline, CDR1 is SGHDT and CDR2 YYEEEE. This CDR3 contains 15 residues. Trimming took off 4 bases at V and 8 bases at J, with 16 bases between the two ends. This sample is part of a study of blood T cell repertoires in COVID-19. Sequencing used immunoSEQ multiplex PCR; TCRdb keeps in-frame clones, though not all of them. The sample records some 74,000 clones, about 91% being singletons. Sequenced input: peripheral blood. The chain links TRBV5-6 to TRBJ1-6; D is undetermined. The clonotype comes from a woman of 80 years or more with acute or convalescent COVID-19. The CDR3 protein is CASSRGGRLYSPLHF. Here the CDR3 DNA reads TGTGCCAGCAGCCGAGGAGGAAGGCTTTATTCACCCCTCCACTTT.